This T cell receptor (beta chain) was retrieved from a study of shared clonotypes between healthy human individuals (dated by TCRdb to the early 2020s). Describing the broader study: A couple of women and a few men aged 18 to 49 years were included in the cohort. For each donor, CD4 naive and CD4 memory were each given three plates, CD8 naive was given two plates, and CD8 memory was given one plate. Blood TCR repertoires of a handful of healthy adults were deeply sequenced to estimate repertoire size and the extent of clonotype sharing between individuals. To increase sequencing depth and limit assay-specific biases, TCR repertoire library preparation and sequencing were carried out by different laboratories using diverse techniques. Per donor, leukapheresis produced somewhere between about 0.85 and 9.5 billion PBMCs. On the study overall, not on this receptor specifically: Sampling was restricted to blood, and TCR repertoires in tissue are likely to differ from TCR repertoires in blood. Because the study included only a small number of donors, the genetic and exposure-history diversity represented was limited. Estimated clonotype richness was generally larger for naive than for memory subsets. Roughly 5% of naive CD4, around 4% of naive CD8, approximately 2% of memory CD4, and 0.4% of memory CD8 clonotypes were shared across several donors. Based on pairwise subsampling, the degree of clonotype sharing among donors was expected to be affected by sequencing depth. Rarefaction of sorted-subset datasets indicated incomplete sequencing despite the large sequencing depth. Clonotypes shared by all four sorted-subset donors showed higher generation probabilities than non-shared clonotypes.

Turning to this clone: The antigen this receptor binds is unknown. No base quality values were provided; no much bigger clone lies one nucleotide off.

The donors were healthy, HIV-negative adults who had no recently reported acute infections or vaccinations. Only Caucasian adults living in Nashville, Tennessee, USA were represented among the donors. CD4+ T cells were enriched through magnetic negative selection, after which naive cells were positively selected on CD45RA and the remaining negative fraction served as the memory subset. Blood was obtained by leukapheresis, after which PBMCs were separated by Ficoll-Histopaque density gradient centrifugation and cryopreserved in liquid nitrogen vapor phase. Purity and quantity of every magnetically sorted T cell population were checked by analytical flow cytometry. From each sorted fraction, genomic DNA was isolated and quantified by UV absorbance on a Nanodrop 2000c. The CDR3 numbers 13 residues from cysteine through phenylalanine. The DNA shown is the 39-base CDR3, in frame from base 1. Taken from the germline V gene (reference sequence), the CDR1 and CDR2 loops are LNHDA and SQIVND. V and J are truncated by 10 bases and 5 bases respectively, leaving an intervening sequence of 17 bases.

Using the deep immunoSEQ assay, multiplex PCR amplified TCR CDR3 regions from genomic DNA. Extracted genomic DNA from each cell subset was spread evenly across all wells of several immunoSEQ 96-well plates, with each plate serving as a replicate. For sorted subsets, 150 to 250 ng of genomic DNA, equivalent to 25,000 to 30,000 T cell genomes, went into each replicate PCR. Purified libraries were quantified with a Qubit 3.0 fluorometer, sized on a Bioanalyzer 2100, and re-quantified with the KAPA Library Quantification kit. Every immunoSEQ 96-well plate was sequenced on a dedicated single-read 150-cycle Illumina NextSeq 550 flow cell. Processing in the source paper ran as follows. The immunoSEQ output contained only junctional sequences without quality scores, so filtering could not match that applied to full-length reads. To assign V/J genes and CDR3, sequences were annotated using PyIR, a Python wrapper for IgBLAST v1.9, with IMGT germline references. Reads were filtered out if the reads had weak V/J assignments (E-value above 1e-6), no CDR3, stop codons, out-of-frame junctions, or ambiguous translated residues. A V3J clonotype was defined by an identical inferred V gene, J gene, and CDR3 amino acid sequence. The percentage overlap between two repertoires was calculated by dividing the number of shared unique clonotypes by the size of the smaller repertoire. Three approaches were used to assess repertoire richness: RTK rarefaction, the Chao1 estimator, and Recon v2.1 estimates of unobserved clonotypes. For all TCRbeta clonotypes obtained by the gDNA method from a few donors, generation probabilities were computed with OLGA. The clones in this table, taken by TCRdb from immuneACCESS, are in-frame only. Not every clone is retained; where verified, under half of the shortfall comes from an unresolved V gene, and the cause of the rest is unknown. Clone size and V and J calls were adopted from that table, with D and trimming inferred from the DNA. In all, the sample holds millions of clones, and 90% to 95% of those were seen once. The ten biggest clones cover roughly 0.13% of the sample.

This TCR derives from a man between 18 and 35 years old in good health. The rearranged segments are TRBV19 and TRBJ1-2; the D region possibly corresponds to TRBD1 (5 bases align). Sequencing was carried out using naive CD4+ T cells sorted from blood. Taken with the paper, the label for cell subset or site translates to: CD45RA+ positively selected. The nucleotides read TGTGCCACCAGCGCGGGGGGGACGTATGGCTACACCTTC. Protein translation: CATSAGGTYGYTF.